Listed below are T cell receptor beta chains from one sample, sequenced in a study of cytomegalovirus exposure and HLA in healthy donors. Here immunoSEQ multiplex PCR was the method, and the copy in TCRdb shows in-frame clones only, minus some. Among under 90,000 clones listed, roughly two thirds were seen once. The sample was PBMCs. The receptors come from a man in his forties in good health and CMV-seropositive. Each CDR3 is given with its conserved first and last residue. The D gene is left open where the match is weak.

j_call cdr3_length v_call d_call cdr3_aa
TRBJ2-7 12 TRBV30 - CAWSVGGDEQYF
TRBJ2-7 17 TRBV5-1 TRBD2 CASSLPGTSGFLYEQYF
TRBJ1-1 13 TRBV5-1 - CASSLQEQGEAFF
TRBJ1-1 12 TRBV29-1 TRBD1 CSVSTGLTEAFF
TRBJ1-1 15 TRBV18 - CASSPQGTGTSEAFF
TRBJ1-5 14 TRBV6-5 TRBD1 CASRRTGLNQPQHF
TRBJ1-4 15 TRBV5-1 - CASSLGDKNNEKLFF
TRBJ1-1 14 TRBV4-1 TRBD1 CASRAGGLNTEAFF
TRBJ2-2 14 TRBV4-2 - CASSHSTHTGELFF
TRBJ1-4 15 TRBV5-1 - CASSTLPGSDEKLFF
TRBJ2-1 15 TRBV5-1 - CASTPGHISYNEQFF
TRBJ2-3 15 TRBV25-1 TRBD2 CASSVGLAATDTQYF